These 3 T cell receptor beta chains originate from one sample sequenced in a study of OX40 agonist ivuxolimab in advanced cancers. Sequencing used immunoSEQ multiplex PCR; TCRdb keeps in-frame clones, though not all of them. The table has about 77,000 clones, 80% to 90% seen once. The specimen comprised CD4+ or CD8+ T cells sorted from blood, sampled in a trial of the OX40 agonist ivuxolimab. These receptors were collected from an adult with an advanced solid tumor such as melanoma, head and neck, liver or kidney cancer.

A few counts support this clone. This chain joins TRBV5-1 and TRBJ1-6; D unclear. The germline V gene encodes CDR1 SGHRS and CDR2 YFSETQ. V lost 2 bases and J lost 8, with 8 bases in between. The CDR3 consists of 13 residues. The CDR3 nucleotides read TGCGCCAGCAGCTTCCTGGATGATTCACCCCTCCACTTT. This encodes CASSFLDDSPLHF. Together with reference TRBV5-1 and TRBJ1-6, the CDR3 gives the full variable domain: KAGVTQTPRYLIKTRGQQVTLSCSPISGHRSVSWYQQTPGQGLQFLFEYFSETQRNKGNFPGRFSGRQFSNSRSEMNVSTLELGDSALYLCASSFLDDSPLHFGNGTRLTVT.

The rearrangement uses TRBV6-5 and TRBJ1-2; no clear D. V gave up 5 bases and J gave up 2 bases, with 9 bases separating them. In germline, CDR1 is MNHEY, CDR2 SVGAGI. This CDR3 is 13 amino acids long. CDR3 in amino acids: CASSPGRNYGYTF. Written as DNA, the CDR3 is TGTGCCAGCAGTCCCGGACGGAACTATGGCTACACCTTC.

The chain uses TRBV7-2 and TRBJ2-1; TRBD2 matches 8 bases. Per germline, CDR1 SGHTA and CDR2 FQGNSA. V gave up 1 base and J gave up 5 bases; unmatched junction bases: 1. The CDR3 extends over 14 amino acids. The CDR3 DNA reads TGTGCCAGCAGCTTAGACGGGGGGGACAATGAGCAGTTCTTC. Its translation: CASSLDGGDNEQFF.